This is a list of T cell receptor beta chains from one sample in a study of T cells in Graves' hyperthyroidism and ophthalmopathy. A single record per CDR3 protein comes from TCRdb applying MiXCR to the multiplex PCR reads. This table holds 500,000 to 650,000 distinct CDR3 sequences, around 13% found once. Material: blood. These receptors came from a woman aged 45-65 years with Graves' ophthalmopathy. CDR3s include the opening cysteine and the closing phenylalanine or tryptophan. The D gene is left open where the match is weak. Some rows have no size entry. The others give once, few or many, or a class for an expanded clone.

CDR3aa: CASTTWDSTVSGANVLTF
CDR3nt: TGTGCCAGCACCACTTGGGACAGCACCGTCTCTGGGGCCAACGTCCTGACTTTC
d_gene: TRBD1
abundance: few
v_gene: TRBV28
j_gene: TRBJ2-6

CDR3aa: CASRGLAGTTGELFF
CDR3nt: TGTGCCAGCAGGGGTCTAGCGGGAACCACCGGGGAGCTGTTTTTT
d_gene: TRBD2
abundance: many
v_gene: TRBV2
j_gene: TRBJ2-2

CDR3aa: CATSDPGTDTQYF
CDR3nt: TGTGCCACCAGTGACCCTGGCACAGATACGCAGTATTTT
d_gene: -
abundance: many
v_gene: TRBV24-1
j_gene: TRBJ2-3

CDR3aa: CASSLAGNFGYTF
CDR3nt: TGTGCCAGCAGCTTAGCGGGGAACTTCGGCTACACCTTC
d_gene: -
abundance: many
v_gene: TRBV7-2
j_gene: TRBJ1-2

CDR3aa: CAITEGGCRDRRTYEQYF
CDR3nt: TGTGCCATCACAGAGGGGGGGTGCCGGGACAGGAGAACCTACGAGCAGTACTTC
d_gene: -
abundance: many
v_gene: TRBV24-1
j_gene: TRBJ2-7

CDR3aa: CSAYIAGGQEQYF
CDR3nt: TGCAGTGCTTACATAGCGGGAGGACAAGAGCAGTACTTC
d_gene: TRBD2
abundance: -
v_gene: TRBV20-1
j_gene: TRBJ2-7

CDR3aa: CASSLVSAGYEQYF
CDR3nt: TGTGCCAGCAGCTTAGTGTCGGCAGGCTACGAGCAGTACTTC
d_gene: -
abundance: many
v_gene: TRBV7-6
j_gene: TRBJ2-7

CDR3aa: CASSVPRTSGPTDTQYF
CDR3nt: TGTGCCAGCAGTGTTCCCCGAACTAGCGGGCCAACAGATACGCAGTATTTT
d_gene: TRBD2
abundance: many
v_gene: TRBV28
j_gene: TRBJ2-3

CDR3aa: CASSSSNRGHYEQYF
CDR3nt: TGTGCCAGCAGCTCCTCAAACAGGGGTCATTACGAGCAGTACTTC
d_gene: TRBD1
abundance: -
v_gene: TRBV7-9
j_gene: TRBJ2-7

CDR3aa: CASSFRGVGYTF
CDR3nt: TGTGCCAGCAGTTTTAGGGGAGTCGGCTACACCTTC
d_gene: -
abundance: many
v_gene: TRBV27
j_gene: TRBJ1-2

CDR3aa: CASSQDRASGFTDTQYF
CDR3nt: TGTGCCAGCAGCCAAGATCGGGCTAGCGGATTCACAGATACGCAGTATTTT
d_gene: TRBD2
abundance: few
v_gene: TRBV3-1
j_gene: TRBJ2-3

CDR3aa: CANSGTAQETQYF
CDR3nt: TGTGCCAACTCCGGGACAGCTCAAGAGACCCAGTACTTC
d_gene: TRBD1
abundance: -
v_gene: TRBV19
j_gene: TRBJ2-5

CDR3aa: CASSLSSAAETQYF
CDR3nt: TGTGCCAGCAGCTTATCATCAGCAGCGGAGACCCAGTACTTC
d_gene: -
abundance: many
v_gene: TRBV7-9
j_gene: TRBJ2-5

CDR3aa: CASKEEGTSAYEQYF
CDR3nt: TGTGCCAGCAAAGAGGAGGGGACTAGCGCCTACGAGCAGTACTTC
d_gene: TRBD2
abundance: -
v_gene: TRBV2
j_gene: TRBJ2-7

CDR3aa: CASTDLADTDTQYF
CDR3nt: TGTGCCAGCACCGATCTAGCGGACACAGATACGCAGTATTTT
d_gene: TRBD2
abundance: -
v_gene: TRBV12-3/TRBV12-4
j_gene: TRBJ2-3

CDR3aa: CASSLSRGGEKLFF
CDR3nt: TGTGCCAGCAGCTTAAGTCGGGGTGGTGAAAAACTGTTTTTT
d_gene: -
abundance: many
v_gene: TRBV7-2
j_gene: TRBJ1-4

CDR3aa: CASTRDRFGELFF
CDR3nt: TGTGCCAGCACCAGGGACAGGTTTGGGGAGCTGTTTTTT
d_gene: TRBD1
abundance: few
v_gene: TRBV6-2/TRBV6-3
j_gene: TRBJ2-2

CDR3aa: CASSLVGTGGGEETQYF
CDR3nt: TGTGCCAGCAGCTTAGTAGGGACAGGGGGAGGGGAAGAGACCCAGTACTTC
d_gene: TRBD1
abundance: -
v_gene: TRBV5-4
j_gene: TRBJ2-5

CDR3aa: CASSQTSFIAKNIQYF
CDR3nt: TGTGCCAGCAGTCAGACTAGCTTCATAGCCAAAAACATTCAGTACTTC
d_gene: TRBD2
abundance: many
v_gene: TRBV28
j_gene: TRBJ2-4

CDR3aa: CASSEVSSGLSIQYF
CDR3nt: TGTGCCAGCAGTGAAGTTTCTAGCGGGTTAAGCATTCAGTACTTC
d_gene: TRBD2
abundance: -
v_gene: TRBV6-1
j_gene: TRBJ2-4

CDR3aa: CASSPVGGRGDLGEQFF
CDR3nt: TGTGCCAGCAGTCCAGTTGGTGGGCGGGGCGACCTCGGAGAGCAGTTCTTC
d_gene: -
abundance: -
v_gene: TRBV6-1
j_gene: TRBJ2-1

CDR3aa: CASSALVDEQFF
CDR3nt: TGTGCCAGCAGCGCCTTAGTTGATGAGCAGTTCTTC
d_gene: -
abundance: many
v_gene: TRBV13
j_gene: TRBJ2-1

CDR3aa: CASSLGLASSVEQYF
CDR3nt: TGTGCCAGCAGTTTAGGACTAGCGAGTTCGGTCGAGCAGTACTTC
d_gene: TRBD2
abundance: many
v_gene: TRBV28
j_gene: TRBJ2-7

CDR3aa: CASSLSRGQDLEKLFF
CDR3nt: TGTGCCAGCAGCTTGTCGCGGGGACAGGACCTAGAAAAACTGTTTTTT
d_gene: TRBD1
abundance: few
v_gene: TRBV5-4
j_gene: TRBJ1-4

CDR3aa: CATSETDRGEHTQYF
CDR3nt: TGTGCCACCAGTGAAACGGACAGGGGAGAACATACGCAGTATTTT
d_gene: TRBD1
abundance: -
v_gene: TRBV24-1
j_gene: TRBJ2-3

CDR3aa: CASASGGETQYF
CDR3nt: TGTGCCAGCGCTTCCGGGGGAGAGACCCAGTACTTC
d_gene: -
abundance: many
v_gene: TRBV9
j_gene: TRBJ2-5

CDR3aa: CASKPSGGTHAGELFF
CDR3nt: TGTGCCAGTAAGCCCTCCGGGGGGACGCATGCCGGGGAGCTGTTTTTT
d_gene: TRBD2
abundance: -
v_gene: TRBV19
j_gene: TRBJ2-2

CDR3aa: CASSSPGKVAYEQYF
CDR3nt: TGTGCCAGCAGCTCGCCGGGAAAGGTGGCCTACGAGCAGTACTTC
d_gene: -
abundance: many
v_gene: TRBV7-9
j_gene: TRBJ2-7

CDR3aa: CSVEPLGGTQYF
CDR3nt: TGCAGCGTTGAACCGCTGGGGGGGACCCAGTACTTC
d_gene: -
abundance: many
v_gene: TRBV29-1
j_gene: TRBJ2-5

CDR3aa: CATSDAETNYGYTF
CDR3nt: TGTGCCACCAGTGATGCAGAGACTAACTATGGCTACACCTTC
d_gene: -
abundance: many
v_gene: TRBV24-1
j_gene: TRBJ1-2

CDR3aa: CASSQGGGGANTGELFF
CDR3nt: TGTGCCAGCAGCCAAGGTGGTGGGGGGGCGAACACCGGGGAGCTGTTTTTT
d_gene: TRBD2
abundance: -
v_gene: TRBV4-2
j_gene: TRBJ2-2

CDR3aa: CASSIVRGPGKTEAFF
CDR3nt: TGTGCCAGTAGTATTGTTAGGGGTCCCGGAAAGACTGAAGCTTTCTTT
d_gene: -
abundance: -
v_gene: TRBV19
j_gene: TRBJ1-1

CDR3aa: CASRAPILLGYTF
CDR3nt: TGTGCCAGCAGAGCTCCCATCCTCCTGGGCTACACCTTC
d_gene: -
abundance: few
v_gene: TRBV2
j_gene: TRBJ1-2